This T cell receptor beta chain was found in a study of T cells in Graves' hyperthyroidism and ophthalmopathy. What was amplified from RNA transcripts were TCR beta CDR3 regions. The HTBI set primed first-round TCR CDR3 RT-PCR. MiXCR, applied by TCRdb to the multiplex PCR reads, yields one record per CDR3 protein. The sample lists about 610,000 distinct CDR3 sequences; roughly 14% were seen once. CDR1 is SGHRS and CDR2 is YFSETQ in the germline V gene. V lost 0 bases and J lost 1, with 4 bases in between. The CDR3 loop spans 14 amino acids. This clonotype has more than one count but fewer than ten. The origin of this receptor is a woman aged 40 to 50 with Graves' ophthalmopathy. The gene calls are TRBV5-1 and TRBJ2-2; D not certain. Source material: blood. CDR3 loop: CASSLVVNTGELFF. The CDR3 DNA reads TGCGCCAGCAGCTTGGTGGTGAACACCGGGGAGCTGTTTTTT. Using reference TRBV5-1 and TRBJ2-2 for the parts outside the CDR3, the full variable domain is KAGVTQTPRYLIKTRGQQVTLSCSPISGHRSVSWYQQTPGQGLQFLFEYFSETQRNKGNFPGRFSGRQFSNSRSEMNVSTLELGDSALYLCASSLVVNTGELFFGEGSRLTVL.